These T cell receptor beta chains were read from a single sample in a study of blood T cells in healthy people across ages. A single record per CDR3 protein comes from TCRdb applying MiXCR to the 5' RACE reads. The data show 1.5 million to 2 million distinct CDR3 sequences, with more than 35% seen just once and more than 20% held by the top ten. Source material: blood. These receptors were taken from a human donor in good health. The CDR3 runs from the conserved cysteine through the conserved F or W. Fields, in order: J gene, V gene, D gene, CDR3 protein. D genes are given only for firm matches.

>TRBJ2-1|TRBV12-3/TRBV12-4|.
CASSLDARGGEQFF
>TRBJ2-7|TRBV20-1|TRBD2
CSARRGLAGLSYEQYF
>TRBJ2-5|TRBV9|.
CASGAGVQETQYF
>TRBJ2-7|TRBV7-2|.
CASSLFGGPHSYEQYF
>TRBJ2-7|TRBV7-9|.
CASSPLGLVDEQYF
>TRBJ2-7|TRBV25-1|.
CASSEQRGDYEQYF
>TRBJ1-2|TRBV5-1|.
CASSHNNYGYTF
>TRBJ1-2|TRBV29-1|.
CSVENTANYGYTF
>TRBJ2-1|TRBV15|TRBD1
CATSRGSGQGSNEQFF
>TRBJ2-5|TRBV7-9|TRBD2
CASSLPLSGLAQETQYF
>TRBJ2-3|TRBV13|TRBD2
CASSTSGGATDTQYF
>TRBJ1-2|TRBV9|TRBD1
CASSGTGGRDGYTF
>.|TRBV5-1|.
CASSLDVGLSYEQYF
>TRBJ2-4|TRBV7-2|.
CASSAKNTLAKNIQYF
>TRBJ2-2|TRBV6-1|.
CASSEGWGSGELFF
>TRBJ1-4|TRBV28|.
CASPETTNEKLFF
>TRBJ1-2|TRBV6-6|.
CASRRGQSNYGYTF
>TRBJ1-5|TRBV7-9|.
CTSSLAGSGQPQHF
>TRBJ2-5|TRBV20-1|TRBD2
CSANRGSGVQETQYF
>TRBJ2-6|TRBV20-1|.
CSAAGANVRTF
>TRBJ2-2|TRBV9|.
CASSFRDGATGELFF
>TRBJ2-3|TRBV11-1|TRBD2
CASSLAPASHPLAGGLGSQYF
>TRBJ2-7|TRBV9|TRBD2
CASSAGRGYIEQYF
>TRBJ1-2|TRBV7-2|.
CASSSRHLVYGYTF
>TRBJ1-6|TRBV14|TRBD1
CASSRRDRRNSPLHF
>TRBJ1-6|TRBV3-1|.
CASSQEGTRDSPLHF
>TRBJ1-4|TRBV4-1|.
CASTPRLGETFEKLFF
>TRBJ1-3|TRBV6-5|.
CASSYGVGYSGNTIYF
>TRBJ1-5|TRBV11-2|.
CASSPGWGGNQPQHF
>TRBJ2-4|TRBV4-1|.
CASSQDWATLAKNIQYF
>TRBJ1-2|TRBV7-8|.
CASPFWAVANYGYTF
>TRBJ1-1|TRBV5-1|.
CASSLDRSPTGAFF
>TRBJ2-7|TRBV20-1|TRBD1
CSAGAGTGLNEQYF
>TRBJ2-5|TRBV7-2|.
CAVGVSQETRYF
>TRBJ1-2|TRBV20-1|.
CSAKLGGGYTF
>TRBJ1-2|TRBV9|.
CASSVESGYTYGYTF
>TRBJ2-7|TRBV7-3|.
CASSLRAVQPNYEQYF
>TRBJ2-1|TRBV9|TRBD2
CASSVLGGRGNEQFF
>TRBJ2-7|TRBV15|.
CATSRDVSKTYEQYF
>TRBJ2-5|TRBV25-1|.
CASSDQLETQYF
>TRBJ2-1|TRBV29-1|TRBD1
CSVDYGTASSYDEQFF
>TRBJ1-1|TRBV4-3|TRBD1
CASSQSNRGNTEAFF
>TRBJ2-1|TRBV5-8|TRBD2
CASEAWSGGAYNEQFF
>TRBJ1-2|TRBV11-1|TRBD1
CASSLVSGTHHSNRGDIYGYTF
>TRBJ1-5|TRBV4-1|TRBD1
CASSPQGQGNQPQHF
>TRBJ1-5|TRBV2|.
CASSPNRASNQPQHF
>TRBJ1-5|TRBV9|.
CASSGGFENQPQHF
>TRBJ1-1|TRBV20-1|.
CSARAGGRSTEAFF
>TRBJ1-2|TRBV9|.
CASSVEPQGLFSNYGYTF
>TRBJ2-5|TRBV7-7|.
CASSPGPAWETQYF
>TRBJ2-1|TRBV27|.
CASSLTGGAEQFF
>TRBJ2-1|TRBV29-1|TRBD2
CSVTSGGRSYNEQFF
>TRBJ2-3|TRBV6-1|TRBD2
CASSESNGGSTDTQYF
>TRBJ1-1|TRBV4-1|TRBD1
CASSLYSTGGTEAFF